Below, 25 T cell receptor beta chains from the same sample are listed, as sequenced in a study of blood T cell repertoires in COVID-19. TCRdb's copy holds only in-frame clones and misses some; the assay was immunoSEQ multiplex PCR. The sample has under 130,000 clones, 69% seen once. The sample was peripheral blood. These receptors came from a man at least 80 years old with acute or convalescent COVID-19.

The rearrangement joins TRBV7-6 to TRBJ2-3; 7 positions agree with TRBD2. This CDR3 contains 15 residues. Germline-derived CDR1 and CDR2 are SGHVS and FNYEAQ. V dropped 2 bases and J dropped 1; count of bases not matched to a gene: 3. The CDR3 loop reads CASSLSGKGTDTQYF. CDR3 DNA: TGTGCCAGCAGCTTAAGCGGGAAGGGCACAGATACGCAGTATTTT.

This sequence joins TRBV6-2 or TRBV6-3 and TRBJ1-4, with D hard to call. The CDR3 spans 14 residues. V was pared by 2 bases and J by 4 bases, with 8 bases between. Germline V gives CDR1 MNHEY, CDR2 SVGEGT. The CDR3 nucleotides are TGTGCCAGCAGTTACGGCCAGTATAATGAAAAACTGTTTTTT. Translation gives CASSYGQYNEKLFF.

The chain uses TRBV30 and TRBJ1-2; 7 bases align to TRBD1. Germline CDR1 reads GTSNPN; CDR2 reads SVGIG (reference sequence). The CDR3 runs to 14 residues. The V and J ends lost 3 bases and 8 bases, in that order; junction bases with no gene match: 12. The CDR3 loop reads CAWSLTGANGGYTF. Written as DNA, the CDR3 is TGTGCCTGGAGCCTTACAGGGGCCAATGGGGGCTACACCTTC.

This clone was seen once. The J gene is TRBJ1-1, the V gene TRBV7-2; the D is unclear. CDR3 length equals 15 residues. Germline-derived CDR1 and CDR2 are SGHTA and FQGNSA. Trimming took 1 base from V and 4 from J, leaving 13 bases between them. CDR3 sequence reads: CASSLVSGVGTEAFF. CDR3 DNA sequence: TGTGCCAGCAGCTTAGTATCCGGGGTGGGCACTGAAGCTTTCTTT. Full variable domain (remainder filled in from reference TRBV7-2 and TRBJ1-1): GAGVSQSPSNKVTEKGKDVELRCDPISGHTALYWYRQSLGQGLEFLIYFQGNSAPDKSGLPSDRFSAERTGGSVSTLTIQRTQQEDSAVYLCASSLVSGVGTEAFFGQGTRLTVV.

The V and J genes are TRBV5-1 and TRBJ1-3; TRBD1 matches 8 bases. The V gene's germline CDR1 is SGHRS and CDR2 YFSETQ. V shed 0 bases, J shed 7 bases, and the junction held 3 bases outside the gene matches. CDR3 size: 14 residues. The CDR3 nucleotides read TGCGCCAGCAGCTTGGACACAGGGGGGAACACCATATATTTT. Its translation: CASSLDTGGNTIYF.

CDR3 DNA: TGTGCCAGCAGCCCTGGGGGACAGGGGTACACTGAAGCTTTCTTT. Protein sequence: CASSPGGQGYTEAFF. The V call is TRBV7-2, the J call TRBJ1-1; 10 bases map to TRBD1. V lost 5 bases and J lost 3; bases outside the gene matches: 6. Germline lookup yields CDR1 SGHTA and CDR2 FQGNSA. The CDR3 is 15 amino acids.

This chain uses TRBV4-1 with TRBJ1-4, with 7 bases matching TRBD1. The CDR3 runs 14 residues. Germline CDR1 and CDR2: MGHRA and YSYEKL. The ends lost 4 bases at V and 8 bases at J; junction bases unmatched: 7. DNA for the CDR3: TGCGCCAGCAGCCGGACAGGCTTGGGGGAAAAACTGTTTTTT. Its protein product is CASSRTGLGEKLFF.

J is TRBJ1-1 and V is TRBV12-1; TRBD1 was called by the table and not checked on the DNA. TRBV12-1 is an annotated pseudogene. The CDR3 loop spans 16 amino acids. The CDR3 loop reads CASSFPPGRVGTEAFF. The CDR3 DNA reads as TGTGCCAGCAGCTTTCCCCCCGGCAGGGTGGGCACTGAAGCTTTCTTT.

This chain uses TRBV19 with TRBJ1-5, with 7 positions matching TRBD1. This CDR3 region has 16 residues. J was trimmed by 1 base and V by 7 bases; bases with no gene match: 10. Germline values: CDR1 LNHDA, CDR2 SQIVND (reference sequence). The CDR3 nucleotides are TGTGCCAGTAAGAGGAATGACAGGGCCAGCAATCAGCCCCAGCATTTT. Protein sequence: CASKRNDRASNQPQHF.

The CDR3 sequence is CATSRGRVGQGAYTEAFF. As DNA, the CDR3 is TGTGCCACCAGCAGAGGACGTGTGGGACAGGGGGCTTACACTGAAGCTTTCTTT. The chain is built from TRBV15 and TRBJ1-1; 12 bases are shared with TRBD1. The CDR3 consists of 18 residues. Germline lookup yields CDR1 LNHNV and CDR2 YYDKDF (reference sequence). Losses at the gene ends were 1 base for V and 3 bases for J; bases not matched to a gene: 9.

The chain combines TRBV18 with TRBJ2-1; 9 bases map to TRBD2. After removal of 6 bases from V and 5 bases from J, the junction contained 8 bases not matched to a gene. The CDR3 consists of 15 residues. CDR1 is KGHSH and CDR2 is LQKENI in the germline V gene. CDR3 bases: TGTGCCAGCTCCCCGGGACTAGCCCAAAACAATGAGCAGTTCTTC. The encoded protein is CASSPGLAQNNEQFF.

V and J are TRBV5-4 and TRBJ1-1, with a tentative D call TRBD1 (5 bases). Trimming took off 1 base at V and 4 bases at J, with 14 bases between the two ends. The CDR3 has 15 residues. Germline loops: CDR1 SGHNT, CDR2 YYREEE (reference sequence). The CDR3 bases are TGTGCCAGCAGCTTGTTGGGGGGGAGCGGCACTGAAGCTTTCTTT. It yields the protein CASSLLGGSGTEAFF.

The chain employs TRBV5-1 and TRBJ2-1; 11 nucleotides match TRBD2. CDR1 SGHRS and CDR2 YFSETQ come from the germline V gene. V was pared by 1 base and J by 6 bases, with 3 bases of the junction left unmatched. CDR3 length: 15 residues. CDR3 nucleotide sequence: TGCGCCAGCAGCTTGCAACTAGCGGGAGTCAATGAGCAGTTCTTC. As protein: CASSLQLAGVNEQFF.

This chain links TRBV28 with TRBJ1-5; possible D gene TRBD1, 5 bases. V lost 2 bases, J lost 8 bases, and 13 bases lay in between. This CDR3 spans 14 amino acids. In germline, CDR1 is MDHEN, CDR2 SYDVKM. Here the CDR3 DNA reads TGTGCCAGCAGTTTACCAGGGATATTCGAGCCCCAGCATTTT. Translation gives CASSLPGIFEPQHF.

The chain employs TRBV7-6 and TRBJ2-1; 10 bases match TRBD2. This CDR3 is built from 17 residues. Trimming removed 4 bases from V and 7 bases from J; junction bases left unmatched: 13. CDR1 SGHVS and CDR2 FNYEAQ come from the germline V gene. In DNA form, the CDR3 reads TGTGCCAGCAGCTCCATAATCGGCGGACTAGCGGTTAATGAGCAGTTCTTC. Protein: CASSSIIGGLAVNEQFF.

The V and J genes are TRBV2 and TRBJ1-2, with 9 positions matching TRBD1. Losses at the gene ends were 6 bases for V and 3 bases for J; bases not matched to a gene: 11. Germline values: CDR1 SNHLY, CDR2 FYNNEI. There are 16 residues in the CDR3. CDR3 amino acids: CASSLGGTGMDYGYTF. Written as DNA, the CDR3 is TGTGCCAGCAGCTTAGGGGGGACAGGGATGGACTATGGCTACACCTTC. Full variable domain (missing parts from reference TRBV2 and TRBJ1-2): EPEVTQTPSHQVTQMGQEVILRCVPISNHLYFYWYRQILGQKVEFLVSFYNNEISEKSEIFDDQFSVERPDGSNFTLKIRSTKLEDSAMYFCASSLGGTGMDYGYTFGSGTRLTVV.

CDR3 region: CASSVGLQGNYGYTF. The CDR3 coding sequence is TGTGCCAGCAGCGTAGGTCTTCAGGGGAACTATGGCTACACCTTC. This chain connects TRBV9 to TRBJ1-2; D is possibly TRBD1 (6 bases). The V gene's germline CDR1 is SGDLS and CDR2 YYNGEE. This CDR3 region has 15 residues. V lost 0 bases and J lost 2, with 11 bases in between.

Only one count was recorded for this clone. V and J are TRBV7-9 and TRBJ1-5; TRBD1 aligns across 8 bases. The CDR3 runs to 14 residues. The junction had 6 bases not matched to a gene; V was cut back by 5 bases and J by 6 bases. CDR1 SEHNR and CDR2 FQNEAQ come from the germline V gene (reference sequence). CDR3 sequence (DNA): TGTGCCAGCAGCACGACAGGGGAGGGTCAGCCCCAGCATTTT. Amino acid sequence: CASSTTGEGQPQHF.

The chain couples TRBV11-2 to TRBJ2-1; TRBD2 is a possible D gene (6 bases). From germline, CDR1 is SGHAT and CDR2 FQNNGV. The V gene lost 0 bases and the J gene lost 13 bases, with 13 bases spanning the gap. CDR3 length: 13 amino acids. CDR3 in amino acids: CASSLDSIADQFF. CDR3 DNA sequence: TGTGCCAGCAGCTTAGATTCCATAGCGGACCAGTTCTTC.

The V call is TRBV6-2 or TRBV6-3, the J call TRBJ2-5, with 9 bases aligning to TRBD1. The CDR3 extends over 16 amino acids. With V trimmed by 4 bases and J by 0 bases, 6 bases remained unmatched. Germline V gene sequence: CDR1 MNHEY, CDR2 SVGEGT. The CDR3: CASSSSGTGYQETQYF. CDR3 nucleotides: TGTGCCAGCAGTTCCTCCGGGACAGGGTACCAAGAGACCCAGTACTTC.

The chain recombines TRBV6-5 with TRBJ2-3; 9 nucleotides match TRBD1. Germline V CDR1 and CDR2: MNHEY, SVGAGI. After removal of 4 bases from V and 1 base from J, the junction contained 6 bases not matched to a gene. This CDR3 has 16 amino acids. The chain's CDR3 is CASSFGTGKGTDTQYF. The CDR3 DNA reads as TGTGCCAGCAGTTTCGGGACAGGGAAGGGCACAGATACGCAGTATTTT.

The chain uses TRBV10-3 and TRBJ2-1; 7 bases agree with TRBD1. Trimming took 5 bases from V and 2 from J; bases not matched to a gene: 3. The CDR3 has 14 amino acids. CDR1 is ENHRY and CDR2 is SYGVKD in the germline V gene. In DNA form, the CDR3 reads TGTGCCATCAGTCTCGGACAGGCCTACAATGAGCAGTTCTTC. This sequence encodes CAISLGQAYNEQFF.

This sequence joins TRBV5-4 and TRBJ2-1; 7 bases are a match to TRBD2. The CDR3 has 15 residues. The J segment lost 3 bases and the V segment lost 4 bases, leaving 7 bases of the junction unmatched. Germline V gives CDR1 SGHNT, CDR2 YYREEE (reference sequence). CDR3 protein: CASSRPTSDYNEQFF. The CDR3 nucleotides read TGTGCCAGCAGCCGCCCTACTAGCGACTACAATGAGCAGTTCTTC.

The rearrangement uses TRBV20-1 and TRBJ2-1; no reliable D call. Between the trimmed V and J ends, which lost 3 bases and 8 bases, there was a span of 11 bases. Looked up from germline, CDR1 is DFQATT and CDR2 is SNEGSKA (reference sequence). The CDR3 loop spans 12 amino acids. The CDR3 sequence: CSASRGSDEQFF. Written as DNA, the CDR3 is TGCAGTGCTAGTCGAGGCTCCGATGAGCAGTTCTTC.

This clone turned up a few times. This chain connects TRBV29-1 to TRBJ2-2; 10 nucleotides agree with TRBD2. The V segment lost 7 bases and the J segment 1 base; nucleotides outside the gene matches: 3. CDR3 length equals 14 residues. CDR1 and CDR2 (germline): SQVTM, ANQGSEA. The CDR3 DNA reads TGCAGCGCTACTAGCGGGGTGAACACCGGGGAGCTGTTTTTT. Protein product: CSATSGVNTGELFF.